This entry features one T cell receptor (beta chain) sequence. No antigen is known for it. The data originate from a study of blood T cells in healthy people across ages. Germline V CDR1 and CDR2: LGHNA, YSLEER. The CDR3 runs to 18 residues. The J segment lost 8 bases and the V segment lost 3 bases, leaving 15 bases of the junction unmatched. There were healthy Caucasian individuals from Russia, aged roughly 6 to 90, serving as donors. Donors gave about 10 milliliters of peripheral blood apiece. Regarding the study as a whole: Long-lived and aged donors differed, with more naive CD4+ cells and higher diversity in the long-lived.

The authors ran a second PCR of roughly 6 to 12 cycles using a sample-barcoded 5' primer and a J-beta primer mix. Every cDNA molecule carried a tag from a template-switch adaptor bearing 12 random nucleotides. Each CDR3 protein is one row after TCRdb ran MiXCR on the 5' RACE reads. Of 790,000 or so distinct CDR3 sequences in the sample, roughly 50% were seen once. Sequencing input: blood. The clonotype originates from a man between 40 and 49 years old in good health. The chain carries TRBV4-3 and TRBJ2-1, with TRBD1 matching 11 bases. The CDR3 bases are TGCGCCAGCAGCCAGGATATGGGACAGGGGGGGACAGGTGATGAGCAGTTCTTC. Translated: CASSQDMGQGGTGDEQFF.